The rows below give T cell receptor beta chains drawn from one sample of a study of CD8 T cells in Susac syndrome. Each CDR3 protein is one row after TCRdb ran MiXCR on the immunoSEQ multiplex PCR reads. The table has over 95,000 distinct CDR3 sequences, just under 95% seen once. The sequenced sample was CD8+ T cells from PBMCs. The source of these receptors is a human donor in good health. Each CDR3 is given with its conserved first and last residue. Each record gives: clone size, J gene, V gene, D gene, CDR3 protein, CDR3 DNA. The D gene is left open where the match is weak. Rows may omit the clone size; those that give it use once, few, many or a size class.

>few|TRBJ2-7|TRBV4-2|.
CASSQEGGHLNYEQYF
TGTGCCAGCAGCCAAGAGGGGGGCCACTTAAATTACGAGCAGTACTTC
>.|TRBJ2-7|TRBV20-1|TRBD2
CSARLGGGAYEQYF
TGCAGTGCTCGGCTGGGCGGGGGGGCCTACGAGCAGTACTTC
>.|TRBJ2-7|TRBV7-2|.
CASSPGGGIYSYEQYF
TGTGCCAGCAGCCCTGGCGGAGGGATATACTCCTACGAGCAGTACTTC
>.|TRBJ1-1|TRBV7-2|.
CASSLAIIPVNTEAFF
TGTGCCAGCAGCTTAGCGATAATCCCCGTGAACACTGAAGCTTTCTTT
>.|TRBJ2-3|TRBV2|.
CASSENPLGRADTQYF
TGTGCCAGCAGTGAAAATCCGCTGGGGCGAGCAGATACGCAGTATTTT
>.|TRBJ1-2|TRBV20-1|TRBD1
CSARQGGNYGYTF
TGCAGTGCAAGACAGGGGGGTAACTATGGCTACACCTTC
>.|TRBJ2-1|TRBV4-3|TRBD2
CASSAGGSSYNEQFF
TGCGCCAGTTCGGCGGGAGGGAGCTCCTACAATGAGCAGTTCTTC
>.|TRBJ1-5|TRBV5-6|.
CASSSTGFSQPQHF
TGTGCCAGCAGCTCGACAGGATTCAGTCAGCCCCAGCATTTT
>.|TRBJ2-4|TRBV2|.
CASSEALRGGIQYF
TGTGCCAGCAGTGAAGCGCTCAGGGGGGGCATTCAGTACTTC
>.|TRBJ1-3|TRBV7-3|.
CASSPMASGNTIYF
TGTGCCAGCAGCCCTATGGCCTCTGGAAACACCATATATTTT
>.|TRBJ1-3|TRBV6-1|.
CASSELRRGTGNTIYF
TGTGCCAGCAGTGAATTGCGTCGGGGAACTGGAAACACCATATATTTT
>.|TRBJ2-1|TRBV7-6|TRBD2
CASSLESGGYNEQFF
TGTGCCAGCAGCTTAGAAAGCGGGGGATACAATGAGCAGTTCTTC
>.|TRBJ2-2|TRBV25-1|.
CASSELGGLGTGELFF
TGTGCCAGCAGTGAATTGGGGGGGCTGGGCACCGGGGAGCTGTTTTTT
>.|TRBJ2-1|TRBV5-6|.
CASSLMYNEQFF
TGTGCCAGCAGCCTCATGTACAATGAGCAGTTCTTC